The subject of this entry is one T cell receptor beta chain. The data derive from a study of blood T cell repertoires in COVID-19. As for the study in general: T cells, B-cell-depleted T cells, or PBMCs provided the cDNA or gDNA that served as material.

In the original processing: Nucleated cell counts were estimated from reference gene primer amplification. Method: immunoSEQ multiplex PCR; TCRdb's copy keeps in-frame clones and lacks some. Clone size and V and J calls were adopted from that table, with D and trimming inferred from the DNA. The sample yields around 340,000 clones, about 88% seen once. Participants reported their clinical history, and cohort assignment relied on those reports. Exposed volunteers were people who met a COVID-19 case within 2 weeks before study entry. The junction had 4 bases not matched to a gene; V was cut back by 0 bases and J by 2 bases. The CDR3 spans 14 residues. Germline V gene lookup returns CDR1 SQVTM and CDR2 ANQGSEA.

The gene calls are TRBV29-1 and TRBJ2-7; 7 bases line up with TRBD1. Sequences were obtained from PBMCs or T cells enriched from blood (not recorded which). The clonotype originates from a woman aged 25 to 39 who had been exposed to COVID-19. The CDR3 DNA reads as TGCAGCGTTGAAGATAGGCAGGGGGCCTACGAGCAGTACTTC. Protein product: CSVEDRQGAYEQYF.